Below, 22 T cell receptor beta chains from the same sample are listed, as sequenced in a study of graft-versus-host responses after intestinal transplantation. No cognate antigen is known for these TCRs. The protocol was immunoSEQ multiplex PCR, while the TCRdb copy is restricted to in-frame clones and leaves out a portion. The data show tens of thousands of clones, 85% to 90% seen once. The starting material was unstimulated CD4+ T cells sorted from spleen or lymph node cells, obtained before intestinal transplant. Receptors originate from a human donor who received an intestinal transplant.

V and J are TRBV5-1 and TRBJ2-3; 8 nucleotides line up with TRBD2. V was pared by 4 bases and J by 4 bases, with 5 bases of the junction left unmatched. The germline gives CDR1 SGHRS, CDR2 YFSETQ. The CDR3 sequence is 14 residues long. The CDR3 bases are TGCGCCAGCAGCCGGGAGGGCCCTTCAGATACGCAGTATTTT. Its translation is CASSREGPSDTQYF.

V usage is TRBV6-1 and J usage is TRBJ2-5; TRBD2 aligns across 8 bases. The CDR3 spans 13 residues. V dropped 8 bases and J dropped 4; count of bases not matched to a gene: 6. In germline, CDR1 is MNHNS, CDR2 SASEGT. The CDR3 region has the DNA TGTGCCAGCCGGGGGGGACGGCGAGAGACCCAGTACTTC. Translation gives CASRGGRRETQYF.

The chain carries TRBV6-5 and TRBJ2-1; weak D call: TRBD2 (5 bases). Germline V gives CDR1 MNHEY, CDR2 SVGAGI. This CDR3 region has 14 residues. With 10 bases removed from V and 7 bases from J, the gap between germline ends came to 20 bases. In DNA form, the CDR3 reads TGTGCCACCCGCCGGGGATTCGGCGGGAATGAGCAGTTCTTC. Its translation is CATRRGFGGNEQFF.

This chain uses TRBV6-6 with TRBJ1-5; 7 bases are shared with TRBD1. V was clipped by 6 bases and J by 5 bases; unmatched bases: 13. Germline lookup yields CDR1 MNHNY and CDR2 SVGAGI (reference sequence). CDR3 length: 16 amino acids. CDR3 in DNA: TGTGCCAGCAGCCTCGACAGGGCTCGGGGAGATCAGCCCCAGCATTTT. Its protein is CASSLDRARGDQPQHF.

This chain joins TRBV5-1 and TRBJ2-7, with D maybe TRBD2 (5 bases). The CDR3 sequence is 13 residues long. Trimming took off 4 bases at V and 3 bases at J, with 11 bases between the two ends. From germline, CDR1 is SGHRS and CDR2 YFSETQ. CDR3 region: CASSAGLGYEQYF. The CDR3 DNA reads TGCGCCAGCAGCGCCGGACTGGGCTACGAGCAGTACTTC.

In nucleotides, the CDR3 is TGTGCCAGCAGCTTGGGACAGGGTTTTGGAAACACCATATATTTT. Translating it yields CASSLGQGFGNTIYF. V gene TRBV5-4 combines with J gene TRBJ1-3, with TRBD1 matching 7 bases. The CDR3 runs to 15 residues. After removal of 0 bases from V and 3 bases from J, the junction contained 3 bases not matched to a gene. The V gene's germline CDR1 is SGHNT and CDR2 YYREEE (reference sequence).

This chain joins TRBV5-1 and TRBJ1-6, with D possibly being TRBD1 (6 bases). CDR3 length equals 17 residues. Germline V gives CDR1 SGHRS, CDR2 YFSETQ. Trimming removed 4 bases at V and 4 bases at J, with 18 bases between. CDR3 nucleotide sequence: TGCGCCAGCAGCACAGGGTTTGGGATCCCTTATAATTCACCCCTCCACTTT. It encodes CASSTGFGIPYNSPLHF.

The chain is built from TRBV10-3 and TRBJ2-7; TRBD2 matches 12 bases. CDR1 is ENHRY and CDR2 is SYGVKD in the germline V gene. V was clipped by 0 bases and J by 5 bases; unmatched bases: 2. The CDR3 length is 15 residues. The CDR3 sequence is CAISESASGRDEQYF. CDR3 sequence (DNA): TGTGCCATCAGTGAGTCGGCTAGCGGGAGGGACGAGCAGTACTTC.

The chain carries TRBV15 and TRBJ1-4; TRBD1 matches 9 bases. Germline trimming cut 0 bases from V and 3 bases from J; bases unmatched to any gene: 2. Germline V gene data show CDR1 as LNHNV and CDR2 as YYDKDF (reference sequence). The CDR3 spans 16 residues. CDR3: CATSRDGTGSNEKLFF. The CDR3 DNA sequence: TGTGCCACCAGCAGAGATGGGACAGGGTCTAATGAAAAACTGTTTTTT.

The V call is TRBV5-1, the J call TRBJ1-2, with 8 bases fitting TRBD1. This CDR3 has 13 residues. With 4 bases clipped from V and 4 bases from J, the junction kept 3 bases outside the gene matches. Germline assignment: CDR1 SGHRS and CDR2 YFSETQ. CDR3 amino acids: CASSQDRGYGYTF. In DNA form, the CDR3 reads TGCGCCAGCAGCCAAGACAGGGGCTATGGCTACACCTTC.

The chain joins TRBV27 to TRBJ2-2; a weak D match, TRBD2 (6 bases). The CDR3 runs to 18 residues. Germline CDR1 and CDR2: MNHEY and SMNVEV (reference sequence). Trimming cost V 8 bases and J 3 bases, with 25 bases left between them. CDR3 protein: CASQGIVGGNWYTGELFF. The CDR3 DNA sequence: TGTGCCAGCCAGGGAATAGTGGGCGGGAACTGGTACACCGGGGAGCTGTTTTTT.

This clone has more than one count but fewer than ten. The chain carries TRBV19 and TRBJ1-5; D might be TRBD1 (5 bases). CDR1 is LNHDA, CDR2 SQIVND, per germline (reference sequence). The CDR3 is 17 amino acids. Trimming pared 1 base from V and 0 bases from J, leaving 13 bases between. CDR3 residues: CASSIGDLTVSNQPQHF. The CDR3 coding sequence is TGTGCCAGTAGTATAGGAGATTTGACAGTTAGCAATCAGCCCCAGCATTTT. Drawing the rest from reference TRBV19 and TRBJ1-5, the complete variable domain is DGGITQSPKYLFRKEGQNVTLSCEQNLNHDAMYWYRQDPGQGLRLIYYSQIVNDFQKGDIAEGYSVSREKKESFPLTVTSAQKNPTAFYLCASSIGDLTVSNQPQHFGDGTRLSIL.

The rearrangement joins TRBV25-1 to TRBJ2-5; D possibly corresponds to TRBD2 (7 bases). With 2 bases removed from V and 4 bases from J, the gap between germline ends came to 14 bases. The CDR3 consists of 15 residues. The germline V gene has CDR1 MGHDK and CDR2 SYGVNS. Here the CDR3 reads CASSELGGLGETQYF. CDR3 bases: TGTGCCAGCAGTGAACTCGGGGGGCTGGGAGAGACCCAGTACTTC.

This clone was seen just once. The rearrangement uses TRBV7-8 and TRBJ2-5; possibly TRBD2 for D (5 bases). This CDR3 is built from 13 residues. V lost 4 bases and J lost 4, with 10 bases in between. The germline V gene encodes CDR1 SGHVS and CDR2 FQNEAQ. CDR3 DNA sequence: TGTGCCAGCAGCTGGGGAGATGCAGAGACCCAGTACTTC. It codes for CASSWGDAETQYF.

The gene calls are TRBV5-1 and TRBJ2-7, with 9 bases that match TRBD1. Looked up from germline, CDR1 is SGHRS and CDR2 is YFSETQ. CDR3 size: 15 residues. After removal of 4 bases from V and 4 bases from J, the junction contained 9 bases not matched to a gene. CDR3 region: CASSNRGRKFYEQYF. CDR3 DNA: TGCGCCAGCAGCAACAGGGGGCGCAAGTTTTACGAGCAGTACTTC.

The genes are TRBV9 and TRBJ2-1; D is perhaps TRBD1 (5 bases). The V gene lost 2 bases and the J gene lost 8 bases, with 14 bases spanning the gap. Germline V CDR1 and CDR2: SGDLS, YYNGEE. CDR3 length: 14 amino acids. This CDR3 reads CASSVTSGWDEQFF. CDR3 bases: TGTGCCAGCAGCGTGACGTCAGGGTGGGATGAGCAGTTCTTC.

This chain uses TRBV9 with TRBJ2-7; the D is unclear. Per germline, CDR1 SGDLS and CDR2 YYNGEE. Trimming took 0 bases from V and 3 from J, leaving 7 bases between them. This CDR3 is built from 13 residues. The CDR3 loop reads CASSVANGYEQYF. The CDR3 region has the DNA TGTGCCAGCAGCGTAGCTAACGGCTACGAGCAGTACTTC.

The V and J genes are TRBV4-1 and TRBJ2-5, with D tentatively TRBD2 (5 bases). Looked up from germline, CDR1 is MGHRA and CDR2 is YSYEKL. The V end lost 0 bases, the J end lost 4 bases, and 12 bases lay between the germline ends. This CDR3 spans 15 amino acids. CDR3: CASSQDPGSTETQYF. CDR3 nucleotides: TGCGCCAGCAGCCAAGATCCGGGGAGTACAGAGACCCAGTACTTC.

The chain combines TRBV28 with TRBJ2-7, with TRBD1 matching 8 bases. CDR3 length equals 16 residues. J lost 4 bases, V lost 5 bases, and 13 bases had no gene match. The germline V gene encodes CDR1 MDHEN and CDR2 SYDVKM. The CDR3 nucleotides read TGTGCCAGCAGTCTTCCTGGACAGGGTGCTGGGTACGAGCAGTACTTC. Amino acid sequence: CASSLPGQGAGYEQYF.

Turning to this clone: Within the sample, other DNA sequences also encode this same CDR3. The CDR3 spells CASSAGQGRETQYF. The DNA for the CDR3 is TGTGCCAGCAGCGCGGGACAGGGGAGGGAGACCCAGTACTTC. The chain uses TRBV5-4 and TRBJ2-5, with TRBD1 matching over 10 bases. The CDR3 is made up of 14 amino acids. Trimming cost V 4 bases and J 5 bases; bases outside gene matches: 5. The germline CDR1 and CDR2 sequences are SGHNT and YYREEE (reference sequence). Full variable domain (remainder filled in from reference TRBV5-4 and TRBJ2-5): ETGVTQSPTHLIKTRGQQVTLRCSSQSGHNTVSWYQQALGQGPQFIFQYYREEENGRGNFPPRFSGLQFPNYSSELNVNALELDDSALYLCASSAGQGRETQYFGPGTRLLVL.

The chain couples TRBV9 to TRBJ1-5, with 8 bases matching TRBD1. V shed 0 bases and J 7 bases; nucleotides not matched to a gene: 6. This CDR3 has 15 residues. In germline, CDR1 is SGDLS, CDR2 YYNGEE. The CDR3 spells CASSVGDRLGQPQHF. The DNA for the CDR3 is TGTGCCAGCAGCGTAGGGGACAGGTTAGGACAGCCCCAGCATTTT.

J is TRBJ2-5 and V is TRBV9; D not certain. Germline CDR1 is SGDLS and CDR2 is YYNGEE. The CDR3 spans 14 residues. V gave up 0 bases and J gave up 1 base, with 7 bases separating them. CDR3 loop: CASSVEAAQETQYF. CDR3 nucleotide sequence: TGTGCCAGCAGCGTAGAGGCGGCCCAAGAGACCCAGTACTTC.